The TCR beta chain described here comes from a study of blood T cell repertoires in COVID-19. Study overall: Samples of COVID-19 (acute and convalescent) were obtained from the United States, Italy and Spain. PBMCs, B-cell-depleted T cells, or T cells provided the cDNA or gDNA that made up the material.

Sequenced by immunoSEQ multiplex PCR; TCRdb stores in-frame clones only, minus some. The sample comprises fewer than 300,000 clones, approximately 90% of which are singletons, and approximately 6.5% rests with the top ten. CDR3 length: 14 residues. The V end was cut by 1 base, the J end by 0 bases, with 6 bases between. Germline V gene lookup returns CDR1 SEHNR and CDR2 FQNEAQ (reference sequence). Seattle participants joined during active infection and were tracked over time. About this clone: Additional DNA sequences in this sample encode the identical CDR3.

J is TRBJ1-1 and V is TRBV7-9; weak D call: TRBD1 (6 bases). The sequence came from a woman aged 45-60 years with COVID-19, enrolled during active disease. The material sequenced was peripheral blood. In nucleotides, the CDR3 is TGTGCCAGCAGCTTAGGGGGGCTGAACACTGAAGCTTTCTTT. Translated: CASSLGGLNTEAFF.